One sample yielded the 11 T cell receptor beta chains listed below, sequenced in a study of T cell repertoires in cytomegalovirus infection. TCRdb passed the reads through MiXCR, listing each CDR3 protein once. This sample carries around 530,000 distinct CDR3 sequences, about 25% of them seen once, and the ten largest clones take roughly 13%. Sample: PBMCs. These receptors were taken from a human donor in good health (CMV status not recorded). Some clones in this sample may be carry-over from other donors' samples.

The chain uses TRBV6-6 and TRBJ2-5; 9 bases fit TRBD1. The junction had 9 bases not matched to a gene; V was cut back by 5 bases and J by 5 bases. CDR3 length equals 15 residues. The germline V gene encodes CDR1 MNHNY and CDR2 SVGAGI (reference sequence). CDR3 protein: CASSLRDRAKETQYF. CDR3 nucleotides: TGTGCCAGCAGTCTAAGGGACAGGGCGAAGGAGACCCAGTACTTC.

This clonotype was found many times. V gene TRBV7-2 combines with J gene TRBJ1-4; D not certain. This CDR3 comprises 15 residues. Germline V CDR1 and CDR2: SGHTA, FQGNSA. V was pared by 5 bases and J by 7 bases, with 17 bases between. The CDR3 protein is CASSPRQIGGEKLFF. Here the CDR3 DNA reads TGTGCCAGCAGCCCCAGACAAATTGGCGGTGAAAAACTGTTTTTT. The complete variable domain, with remaining parts taken from reference TRBV7-2 and TRBJ1-4, reads GAGVSQSPSNKVTEKGKDVELRCDPISGHTALYWYRQSLGQGLEFLIYFQGNSAPDKSGLPSDRFSAERTGGSVSTLTIQRTQQEDSAVYLCASSPRQIGGEKLFFGSGTQLSVL.

The chain recombines TRBV7-9 with TRBJ1-2; D is uncertain. Trimming pared 4 bases from V and 5 bases from J, leaving 8 bases between. The CDR3 totals 12 residues. CDR1 is SEHNR, CDR2 FQNEAQ, per germline (reference sequence). CDR3 bases: TGTGCCAGCAGCTCGGGAGAATATGGCTACACCTTC. Its protein product is CASSSGEYGYTF.

The genes are TRBV24-1 and TRBJ1-4, with D hard to call. V lost 2 bases to trimming and J lost 8 bases, with 11 bases between them. The CDR3 is 14 amino acids. The germline gives CDR1 KGHDR, CDR2 SFDVKD. The CDR3 spells CATSDSQRIEKLFF. CDR3 in DNA: TGTGCCACCAGTGATTCACAAAGGATCGAAAAACTGTTTTTT.

This clonotype occurred a few times. The chain uses TRBV7-6 and TRBJ2-5; D remains unclear. Trimming left V 10 bases short and J 5 bases short, with 17 bases between. Germline V gene data show CDR1 as SGHVS and CDR2 as FNYEAQ. This CDR3 has 13 amino acids. DNA for the CDR3: TGTGCCACGGCCGCCTCCTCCCTGGAGACCCAGTACTTC. Translated, it gives CATAASSLETQYF. The full variable domain, completed using reference TRBV7-6 and TRBJ2-5, is GAGVSQSPRYKVTKRGQDVALRCDPISGHVSLYWYRQALGQGPEFLTYFNYEAQQDKSGLPNDRFSAERPEGSISTLTIQRTEQRDSAMYRCATAASSLETQYFGPGTRLLVL.

This clonotype has at least ten counts. The chain's CDR3 is CASSLDHINEQFF. The DNA for the CDR3 is TGTGCCAGCAGCTTAGACCATATCAATGAGCAGTTCTTC. This chain connects TRBV7-2 to TRBJ2-1; D is uncertain. V lost 1 base, J lost 6 bases, and 7 bases lay in between. In germline, CDR1 is SGHTA, CDR2 FQGNSA. The CDR3 extends over 13 amino acids. The whole variable domain, remainder taken from reference TRBV7-2 and TRBJ2-1, is GAGVSQSPSNKVTEKGKDVELRCDPISGHTALYWYRQSLGQGLEFLIYFQGNSAPDKSGLPSDRFSAERTGGSVSTLTIQRTQQEDSAVYLCASSLDHINEQFFGPGTRLTVL.

The V and J genes are TRBV6-2 or TRBV6-3 and TRBJ2-7; 10 bases fit TRBD2. CDR3 length: 14 residues. Germline CDR1 and CDR2: MNHEY and SVGEGT. With V trimmed by 6 bases and J by 4 bases, 6 bases remained unmatched. The CDR3 nucleotides read TGTGCCAGCAGCAGGACTAGCGGACCGTACGAGCAGTACGTC. It encodes CASSRTSGPYEQYV.

The count of this clonotype is one. The chain combines TRBV24-1 with TRBJ2-5; D not resolved. V was cut by 4 bases and J by 3 bases, with 8 bases left in between. Germline V gene sequence: CDR1 KGHDR, CDR2 SFDVKD. CDR3 length equals 13 residues. In DNA form, the CDR3 reads TGTGCCACCAGTGACTATGACGAAGAGACCCAGTACTTC. Amino acid sequence: CATSDYDEETQYF.

The rearrangement uses TRBV5-8 and TRBJ2-6; D may match TRBD1 or TRBD2 (6 bases each). The CDR3 contains 17 residues. The germline V and J ends were trimmed by 2 bases and 0 bases, with 12 bases remaining between them. CDR1 and CDR2 (germline): SGHTS, YDEGEE. Written as DNA, the CDR3 is TGTGCCAGCAGCTTTCAGGGGAGGATCTCTGGGGCCAACGTCCTGACTTTC. It yields the protein CASSFQGRISGANVLTF.

The chain recombines TRBV5-1 with TRBJ1-2; 8 nucleotides match TRBD1. Germline V gives CDR1 SGHRS, CDR2 YFSETQ. The V gene end was trimmed by 0 bases and the J gene end by 7 bases; junction bases not matched to a gene: 11. This CDR3 region has 16 residues. The CDR3 DNA reads TGCGCCAGCAGCTTGGTCTTCGCAGGGGGCAGCGGTGGCTACACCTTC. Its protein product is CASSLVFAGGSGGYTF.

The rearrangement joins TRBV20-1 to TRBJ2-7, with a tentative D call TRBD2 (6 bases). The V gene lost 7 bases and the J gene lost 4 bases, with 20 bases spanning the gap. This CDR3 has 14 amino acids. Germline CDR1 reads DFQATT; CDR2 reads SNEGSKA (reference sequence). DNA of the CDR3: TGCAGTGTCCCCTTACTGACTAGTCCTTACGAGCAGTACTTC. This translates into CSVPLLTSPYEQYF.